This T cell receptor beta chain was sequenced for a study of regulatory T cells in long-lasting Graves disease. Study-wide findings and caveats: Repertoires from persistent disease leaned toward TRBV28, TRBJ1-2 and TRBJ2-5.

With respect to this clonotype: As yet, its antigen is unknown.

CDR1 is DFQATT, CDR2 SNEGSKA, per germline (reference sequence). Losses at the gene ends were 5 bases for V and 2 bases for J; bases not matched to a gene: 20. The CDR3 extends over 18 amino acids. With iRepertoire HTBI primers and Arm-PCR of CDR3 regions, TCR beta libraries were built. Via MiXCR, TCRdb re-called the multiplex PCR reads, giving one row per CDR3 protein. The profile shows about 470,000 distinct CDR3 sequences, 20% of them singletons. This sample's time point: persistent/refractory GD, antithyroid drugs over 5 years with positive TRAb. With RNA extracted from PBMCs as input, the TCR library was made.

The chain links TRBV20-1 to TRBJ2-7; 8 nucleotides match TRBD1. The sequence was obtained from a female donor with Graves disease. The source material was peripheral blood mononuclear cells (PBMCs), sampled when the disease was refractory, from a patient treated with antithyroid drugs. CDR3 sequence (DNA): TGCAGTGCTGCCGGAGCAGGGGGCGAGTCGTTGAGAACCTACGAGCAGTACTTC. This codes for CSAAGAGGESLRTYEQYF.